Listed here is a single TCR beta chain. Its target is not known. Trimming removed 0 bases from V and 7 bases from J, with 16 bases in between. The CDR3 has 16 amino acids. The germline gives CDR1 LGHNA, CDR2 YSLEER. The data are from a study of blood T cells in healthy people across ages. The study's findings and limits: Compared with aged donors, long-lived donors showed fewer expanded clones, suggesting selection.

Then a second PCR, running roughly 7 to 11 cycles, was carried out with a sample-barcoded 5' primer and a J-beta primer mix. In TCRdb, the 5' RACE reads were re-called with MiXCR into one record per CDR3 protein. The sample has some 760,000 distinct CDR3 sequences, 25% seen once; the top ten hold under 4.5%. This sample was also put to use in a study of T cells of mothers and their children. From that report: Donors comprised three healthy Caucasian mothers plus their six children. There were over 8.5 million TCR beta CDR3 reads from each mother and around 2.9 million from each child. Related mother-child pairs shared slightly more overlap than unrelated pairs, but the difference was non-significant.

Sequencing was performed on blood. The sequence came from a boy younger than 18 in good health. The rearrangement uses TRBV4-3 and TRBJ1-5, with a tentative D call TRBD1 (6 bases). The CDR3 nucleotides read TGCGCCAGCAGCCAAGATGTAGGGGGACTGTGGCAGCCCCAGCATTTT. Its protein product is CASSQDVGGLWQPQHF.